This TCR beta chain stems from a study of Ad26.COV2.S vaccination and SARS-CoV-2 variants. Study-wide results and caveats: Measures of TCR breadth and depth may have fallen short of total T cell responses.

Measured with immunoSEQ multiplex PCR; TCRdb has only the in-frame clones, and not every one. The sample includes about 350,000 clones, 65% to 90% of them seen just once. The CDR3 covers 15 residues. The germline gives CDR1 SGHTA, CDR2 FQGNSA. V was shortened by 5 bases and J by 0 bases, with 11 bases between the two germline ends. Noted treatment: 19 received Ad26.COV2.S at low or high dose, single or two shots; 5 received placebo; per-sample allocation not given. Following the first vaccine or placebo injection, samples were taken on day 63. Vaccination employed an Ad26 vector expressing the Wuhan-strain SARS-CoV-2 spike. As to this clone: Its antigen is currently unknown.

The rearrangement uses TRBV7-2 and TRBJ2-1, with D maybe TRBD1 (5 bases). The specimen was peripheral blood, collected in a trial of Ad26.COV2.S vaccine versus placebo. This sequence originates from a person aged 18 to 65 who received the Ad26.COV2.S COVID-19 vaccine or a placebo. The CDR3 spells CASSQWGDSYNEQFF. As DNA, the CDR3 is TGTGCCAGCAGCCAATGGGGCGACTCCTACAATGAGCAGTTCTTC.